This TCR beta chain appears in the sequencing data of a study of blood T cell repertoires in COVID-19. Overall study: Samples of COVID-19 (acute and convalescent) were obtained from the United States, Italy and Spain. The cDNA or gDNA used as material had been derived from T cells, B-cell-depleted T cells, or PBMCs.

The CDR3 sequence is 17 residues long. The germline V gene has CDR1 SGHTA and CDR2 FQGNSA. After removal of 6 bases from V and 5 bases from J, the junction contained 12 bases not matched to a gene. Original analysis: Using reference gene primer amplification, nucleated cell counts were estimated. Produced via immunoSEQ multiplex PCR; TCRdb's table is partial and in-frame only. V, J and clone size reflect that table, while D and trimming were determined from the DNA. The table records 130,000 or so clones, roughly 82% of them present only once. Sequencing used peripheral blood. The TCR was taken from a human donor in a cohort sampled during active COVID-19. This sequence joins TRBV7-2 and TRBJ2-2; TRBD2 aligns across 10 bases. Written as DNA, the CDR3 is TGTGCCAGCAGAGGCAGGAGGACTAGCGGACATACCGGGGAGCTGTTTTTT. Amino acids: CASRGRRTSGHTGELFF. Together with reference TRBV7-2 and TRBJ2-2, the CDR3 gives the full variable domain: GAGVSQSPSNKVTEKGKDVELRCDPISGHTALYWYRQSLGQGLEFLIYFQGNSAPDKSGLPSDRFSAERTGGSVSTLTIQRTQQEDSAVYLCASRGRRTSGHTGELFFGEGSRLTVL.